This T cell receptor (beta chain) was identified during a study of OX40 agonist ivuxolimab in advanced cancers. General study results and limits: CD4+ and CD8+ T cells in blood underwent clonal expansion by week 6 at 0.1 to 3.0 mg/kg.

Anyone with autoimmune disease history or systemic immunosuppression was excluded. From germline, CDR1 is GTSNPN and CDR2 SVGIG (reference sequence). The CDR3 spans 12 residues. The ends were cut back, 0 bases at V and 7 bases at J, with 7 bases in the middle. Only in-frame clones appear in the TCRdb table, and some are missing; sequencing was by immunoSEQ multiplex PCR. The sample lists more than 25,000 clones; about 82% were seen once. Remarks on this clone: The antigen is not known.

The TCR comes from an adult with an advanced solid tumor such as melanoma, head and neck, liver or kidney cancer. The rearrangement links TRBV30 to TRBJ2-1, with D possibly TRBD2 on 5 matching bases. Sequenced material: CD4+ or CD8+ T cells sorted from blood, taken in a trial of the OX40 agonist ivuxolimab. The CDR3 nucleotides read TGTGCCTGGAGTGTACTAGGGAATGAGCAGTTCTTC. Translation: CAWSVLGNEQFF.